This is a list of T cell receptor beta chains from one sample in a study of T cells in Graves' hyperthyroidism and ophthalmopathy. TCRdb used MiXCR to reprocess the multiplex PCR reads, holding one entry per CDR3 protein. The table has 250,000 or so distinct CDR3 sequences, roughly 15% seen once. Sequencing used blood. The receptor source for this set is a woman in her fifties or sixties with Graves' hyperthyroidism that later progressed to Graves' ophthalmopathy. The CDR3 runs from the conserved cysteine through the conserved F or W.

j_gene | v_gene | CDR3aa
TRBJ2-1 | TRBV27 | CASSLPGLATHEQFF
TRBJ2-6 | TRBV27 | CASSLNIGWAQYSGANVLTF
TRBJ1-5 | TRBV28 | CASIRNGQGRQPQHF
TRBJ1-2 | TRBV7-2 | CASSHRDPGGGGYTF
TRBJ1-4 | TRBV2 | CASNTGSNEKLFF
TRBJ1-5 | TRBV12-3/TRBV12-4 | CASSTRTANQPQHF
TRBJ1-5 | TRBV20-1 | CSASGLSNQPQHF
TRBJ2-7 | TRBV7-8 | CASSPGQNYEQYF
TRBJ2-7 | TRBV12-3/TRBV12-4 | CASKGTRIDEQYF
TRBJ2-5 | TRBV6-2/TRBV6-3 | CASSGMGAQYF
TRBJ2-2 | TRBV5-1 | CASSQNRGLAGGPNTGELFF
TRBJ1-2 | TRBV5-1 | CASSLPPTGVTGDGYTF
TRBJ1-1 | TRBV4-2 | CASSQVGMNTEAFF
TRBJ2-1 | TRBV5-1 | CASSLTGTPYNEQFF
TRBJ2-7 | TRBV11-2 | CASSLNRGEQYF
TRBJ2-3 | TRBV3-1 | CASARGLAGVQGYTDTQYF
TRBJ1-5 | TRBV27 | CASSLGGGYSNQPQHF
TRBJ2-7 | TRBV6-1 | CASSEGDRVPYEQYF
TRBJ2-7 | TRBV12-3/TRBV12-4 | CASSFAPPYEQYF
TRBJ1-2 | TRBV6-1 | CASRGINYGYTF
TRBJ2-1 | TRBV14 | CASSPKGGGVGNEQFF
TRBJ2-7 | TRBV5-1 | CASSLDTNTGEQYF
TRBJ2-7 | TRBV28 | CASRREYGSYEQYF
TRBJ2-7 | TRBV20-1 | CSASDWDRVSYEQYF
TRBJ2-5 | TRBV3-1 | CASSQVKETQYF
TRBJ2-2 | TRBV20-1 | CSASPDTGELFF
TRBJ2-7 | TRBV28 | CASTTGVSYEQYF
TRBJ1-5 | TRBV28 | CASSLSRGRVNQPQHF
TRBJ2-7 | TRBV2 | CASSGWGYEQYF
TRBJ1-2 | TRBV13 | CASSPQGAGYTF
TRBJ1-2 | TRBV5-1 | CASSLVTGGNYGYTF
TRBJ2-7 | TRBV5-5 | CASSWGGTYEQYF
TRBJ2-3 | TRBV5-6 | CASSSGGSGYTDTQYF
TRBJ2-5 | TRBV7-9 | CASTRALAGYQETQYF
TRBJ2-5 | TRBV28 | CASSFERQGGETQYF
TRBJ2-2 | TRBV5-1 | CASSGQGTAGTGELFF
TRBJ1-2 | TRBV13 | CASSAQNRDTGYGYTF
TRBJ1-1 | TRBV5-1 | CASSFGQIFAEAFF
TRBJ2-2 | TRBV24-1 | CATSDSTGTLSTGELFF
TRBJ1-1 | TRBV2 | CASNWAARDIEAFF
TRBJ1-5 | TRBV20-1 | CSARGDGLGNQPQHF
TRBJ2-3 | TRBV6-1 | CASRMGALTDTQYF
TRBJ1-1 | TRBV12-3/TRBV12-4 | CASTLQGAAFF
TRBJ2-7 | TRBV11-2 | CASRLTGGEQYF
TRBJ1-2 | TRBV28 | CASSSTVLHTGGGYGYTF
TRBJ1-5 | TRBV12-3/TRBV12-4 | CASSFIQLRRDQPQHF
TRBJ2-7 | TRBV11-2 | CASSSYGGGRDEQYF
TRBJ1-6 | TRBV6-1 | CASSVPGQGYSPLHF
TRBJ1-2 | TRBV3-1 | CASSRGPLYGYTF
TRBJ2-6 | TRBV6-2/TRBV6-3 | CASIRTVGTGVPGANVLTF
TRBJ1-5 | TRBV12-3/TRBV12-4 | CASSLKVPYSNQPQHF
TRBJ2-5 | TRBV5-1 | CASSSQETQYF
TRBJ2-3 | TRBV6-1 | CATRFRDRGLDTQYF
TRBJ1-1 | TRBV7-9 | CASVSGLGNTEAFF
TRBJ1-1 | TRBV7-9 | CASSIQGRNTEAFF
TRBJ2-7 | TRBV20-1 | CSASDTLRHSYEQYF
TRBJ2-2 | TRBV29-1 | CSGGGMDTGELFF
TRBJ1-6 | TRBV6-1 | CASSEGDRYSPLHF
TRBJ1-3 | TRBV20-1 | CSAGLPGSGLRGNTIYF
TRBJ1-3 | TRBV4-1 | CASRPGQGYSGNTIYF